This T cell receptor beta chain was retrieved from a study of control samples from healthy donors and cancer patients. Regarding this clone: One end of the junction is discordant with germline, which a read error may explain.

This CDR3 has 15 amino acids. CDR1 is MNHNS, CDR2 SASEGT, per germline. TCRdb's copy holds only in-frame clones and misses some; the assay was immunoSEQ multiplex PCR. The data show roughly 100,000 clones, roughly 91% seen once. The receptor was isolated from a man in his sixties with lung cancer. The sample consisted of PBMCs. V and J are TRBV6-1 and TRBJ2-1; 10 nucleotides match TRBD2. CDR3 sequence (DNA): TGTGCCAGCAGGGAAGCGGGGGGGCGATACAATGAGCAGTTCTTC. It is translated as CASREAGGRYNEQFF.